This T cell receptor (beta chain) is drawn from a study of T cell repertoires in cytomegalovirus infection. Study-level background: A matching HLA type, together with CMV infection, was signaled by public TCR beta signatures. Study results and limitations: Individuals carrying CMV plus the relevant HLA were identified by cumulative frequency of public TCR beta families. Ex vivo responses were dominated by HLA-C-restricted CMV-specific TCR beta clonotypes.

This clonotype has a handful of counts. What it recognizes is unknown. V was cut by 5 bases and J by 3 bases, with 14 bases left in between. This CDR3 is 15 amino acids long. Per the germline V gene, CDR1 is MNHEY and CDR2 is SVGEGT. A single record per CDR3 protein comes from TCRdb applying MiXCR to the reads. The data hold approximately 180,000 distinct CDR3 sequences, with roughly a fifth observed a single time. The TCR comes from a human donor in good health (CMV status not recorded). Some clones in this sample may be carry-over from other donors' samples. The sequenced sample consisted of PBMCs. This chain uses TRBV6-2 or TRBV6-3 with TRBJ1-5, with D possibly being TRBD1 (5 bases). CDR3 sequence reads: CASSLRDGTNQPQHF. The DNA of the CDR3 is TGTGCCAGCAGTCTCCGGGACGGGACCAATCAGCCCCAGCATTTT.